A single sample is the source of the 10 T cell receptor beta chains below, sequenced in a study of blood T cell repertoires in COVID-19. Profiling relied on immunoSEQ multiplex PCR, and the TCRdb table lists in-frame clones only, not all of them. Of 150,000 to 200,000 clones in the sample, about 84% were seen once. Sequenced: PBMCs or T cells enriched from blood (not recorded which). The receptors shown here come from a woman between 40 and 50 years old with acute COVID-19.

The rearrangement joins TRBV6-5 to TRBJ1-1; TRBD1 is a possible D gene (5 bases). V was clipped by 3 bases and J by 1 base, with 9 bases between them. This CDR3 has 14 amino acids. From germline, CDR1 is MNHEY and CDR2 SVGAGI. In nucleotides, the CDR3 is TGTGCCAGCAGTTATTGGGGCACGAACACTGAAGCTTTCTTT. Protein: CASSYWGTNTEAFF.

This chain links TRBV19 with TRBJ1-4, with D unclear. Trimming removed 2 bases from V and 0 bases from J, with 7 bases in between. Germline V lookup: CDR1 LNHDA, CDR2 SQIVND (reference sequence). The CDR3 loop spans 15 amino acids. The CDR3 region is CASSITAATNEKLFF. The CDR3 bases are TGTGCCAGTAGTATAACCGCGGCAACTAATGAAAAACTGTTTTTT.

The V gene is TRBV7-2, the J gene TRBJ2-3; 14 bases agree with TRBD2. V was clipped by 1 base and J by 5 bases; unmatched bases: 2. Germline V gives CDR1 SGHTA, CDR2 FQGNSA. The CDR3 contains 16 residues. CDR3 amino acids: CASSLGLAGGRDTQYF. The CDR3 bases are TGTGCCAGCAGCTTAGGACTAGCGGGAGGGCGAGATACGCAGTATTTT. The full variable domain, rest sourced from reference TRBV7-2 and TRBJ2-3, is GAGVSQSPSNKVTEKGKDVELRCDPISGHTALYWYRQSLGQGLEFLIYFQGNSAPDKSGLPSDRFSAERTGGSVSTLTIQRTQQEDSAVYLCASSLGLAGGRDTQYFGPGTRLTVL.

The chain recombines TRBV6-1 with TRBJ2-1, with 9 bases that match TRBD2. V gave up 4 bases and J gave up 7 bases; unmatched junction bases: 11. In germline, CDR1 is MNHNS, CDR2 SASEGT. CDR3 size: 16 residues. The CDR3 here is CASSVGTLAGANEQFF. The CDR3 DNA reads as TGTGCCAGCAGTGTAGGGACCTTAGCGGGAGCGAATGAGCAGTTCTTC.

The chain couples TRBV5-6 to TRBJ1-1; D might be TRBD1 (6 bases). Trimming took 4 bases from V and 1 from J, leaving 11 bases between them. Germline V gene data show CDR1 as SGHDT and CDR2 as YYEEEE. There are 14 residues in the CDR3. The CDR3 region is CASSGLTGNTEAFF. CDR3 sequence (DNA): TGTGCCAGCAGCGGGCTGACAGGGAACACTGAAGCTTTCTTT.

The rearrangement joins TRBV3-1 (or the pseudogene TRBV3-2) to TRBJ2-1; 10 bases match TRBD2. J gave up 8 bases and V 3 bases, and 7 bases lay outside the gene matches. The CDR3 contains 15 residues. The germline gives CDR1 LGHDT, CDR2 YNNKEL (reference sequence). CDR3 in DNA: TGTGCCAGCAGCCAGCCCGGGACTAGCGTCGATGAGCAGTTCTTC. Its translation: CASSQPGTSVDEQFF.

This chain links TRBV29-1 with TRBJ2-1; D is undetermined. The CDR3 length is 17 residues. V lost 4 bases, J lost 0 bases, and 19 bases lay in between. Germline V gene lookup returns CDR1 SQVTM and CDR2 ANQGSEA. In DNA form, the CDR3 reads TGCAGCGTTGCCCCCAGGCCCTTCGTTACCTCCTACAATGAGCAGTTCTTC. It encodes CSVAPRPFVTSYNEQFF.

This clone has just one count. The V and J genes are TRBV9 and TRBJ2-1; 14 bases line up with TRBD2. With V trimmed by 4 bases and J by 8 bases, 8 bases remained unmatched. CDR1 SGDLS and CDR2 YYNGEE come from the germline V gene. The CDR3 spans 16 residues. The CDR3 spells CASSTGTSGSADEQFF. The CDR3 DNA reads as TGTGCCAGCAGCACCGGGACTAGCGGGAGTGCAGATGAGCAGTTCTTC.

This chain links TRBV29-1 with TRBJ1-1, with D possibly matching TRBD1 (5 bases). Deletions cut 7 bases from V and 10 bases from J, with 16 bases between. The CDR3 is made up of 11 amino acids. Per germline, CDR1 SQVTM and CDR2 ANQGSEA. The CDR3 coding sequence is TGCAGCGCCGGGGACTGGACCGCAGCTTTCTTT. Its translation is CSAGDWTAAFF. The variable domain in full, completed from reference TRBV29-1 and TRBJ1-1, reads SAVISQKPSRDICQRGTSLTIQCQVDSQVTMMFWYRQQPGQSLTLIATANQGSEATYESGFVIDKFPISRPNLTFSTLTVSNMSPEDSSIYLCSAGDWTAAFFGQGTRLTVV.

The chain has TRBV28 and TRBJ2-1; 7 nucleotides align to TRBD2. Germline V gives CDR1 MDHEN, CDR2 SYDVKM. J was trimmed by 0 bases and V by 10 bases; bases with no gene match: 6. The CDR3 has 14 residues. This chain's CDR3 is CATRGVSSYNEQFF. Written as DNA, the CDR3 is TGTGCCACCCGGGGGGTGAGCTCCTACAATGAGCAGTTCTTC.